These T cell receptor beta chains were read from a single sample in a study of Tregs in tolerant kidney transplant recipients. The assay was immunoSEQ multiplex PCR, and TCRdb's table has in-frame clones only and misses some. The sample holds some 70,000 clones, roughly 89% seen once. Sequencing was performed on CD4+ T cells from blood, taken before the transplant. These TCRs come from a human donor who received a combined kidney and bone marrow transplant. Both conserved end residues are part of each CDR3. Fields, in order: clone size, V gene, J gene, D gene, CDR3 DNA, CDR3 protein. A D gene is named only where the DNA matches it firmly. The size field is filled for only some rows; it gives once, few, many or a size class.

abundance: .; v_gene: TRBV9; j_gene: TRBJ2-7; d_gene: .; CDR3nt: TGTGCCAGCAGCAAAGAGGGATCCTACGAGCAGTACTTC; CDR3aa: CASSKEGSYEQYF
abundance: .; v_gene: TRBV7-9; j_gene: TRBJ2-1; d_gene: TRBD2; CDR3nt: TGTGCCAGCACCCCAGTGGGGCTAGCGGGAGGAACCGAGCAGTTCTTC; CDR3aa: CASTPVGLAGGTEQFF
abundance: .; v_gene: TRBV30; j_gene: TRBJ2-1; d_gene: TRBD2; CDR3nt: TGTGCCTATATTAGCGGGAGCTCCTACAATGAGCAGTTCTTC; CDR3aa: CAYISGSSYNEQFF
abundance: once; v_gene: TRBV10-1; j_gene: TRBJ2-2; d_gene: .; CDR3nt: TGCGCCAGCACCGGCGAGCGGAACACCGGGGAGCTGTTTTTT; CDR3aa: CASTGERNTGELFF
abundance: .; v_gene: TRBV7-3; j_gene: TRBJ1-1; d_gene: .; CDR3nt: TGTGCCAGCAGCTCCCATCAGGGCAGCCTGATAACTTTCTTT; CDR3aa: CASSSHQGSLITFF
abundance: .; v_gene: TRBV10-3; j_gene: TRBJ2-7; d_gene: TRBD1; CDR3nt: TGTGCCATCAGTGAAGGGACAGATGCCTACGAGCAGTACTTC; CDR3aa: CAISEGTDAYEQYF
abundance: .; v_gene: TRBV28; j_gene: TRBJ1-5; d_gene: .; CDR3nt: TGTGCCAGCAGCCCTCCGGGGGACAGCAATCAGCCCCAGCATTTT; CDR3aa: CASSPPGDSNQPQHF
abundance: .; v_gene: TRBV7-2; j_gene: TRBJ1-1; d_gene: TRBD1; CDR3nt: TGTGCCAGCAGCTTTACAGGGGGCCGGTCCACTGAAGCTTTCTTT; CDR3aa: CASSFTGGRSTEAFF
abundance: .; v_gene: TRBV18; j_gene: TRBJ2-4; d_gene: .; CDR3nt: TGTGCCAGCTCACCAGTCGGTGACTCGAACATTCAGTACTTC; CDR3aa: CASSPVGDSNIQYF
abundance: .; v_gene: TRBV5-6; j_gene: TRBJ2-1; d_gene: .; CDR3nt: TGTGCCAGCAGCAGTTTAGAGAAGAGCTCCTACAATGAGCAGTTCTTC; CDR3aa: CASSSLEKSSYNEQFF
abundance: .; v_gene: TRBV10-2; j_gene: TRBJ1-2; d_gene: TRBD1; CDR3nt: TGCGCCAGCAGTGCAACGGGACAGGGCTATGGCTACACCTTC; CDR3aa: CASSATGQGYGYTF
abundance: .; v_gene: TRBV7-3; j_gene: TRBJ1-1; d_gene: .; CDR3nt: TGTGCCAGCAGAAGGGGCGGGGGCTTAATGAACACTGAAGCTTTCTTT; CDR3aa: CASRRGGGLMNTEAFF
abundance: .; v_gene: TRBV7-6; j_gene: TRBJ1-2; d_gene: .; CDR3nt: TGTGCCAGCCCCCGCGGGAATGGCTACACCTTC; CDR3aa: CASPRGNGYTF
abundance: .; v_gene: TRBV30; j_gene: TRBJ2-1; d_gene: TRBD2; CDR3nt: TGTGCCTGGAGTGCCCTAGCGGGAGCATATGAGCAGTTCTTC; CDR3aa: CAWSALAGAYEQFF
abundance: .; v_gene: TRBV10-3; j_gene: TRBJ2-7; d_gene: TRBD2; CDR3nt: TGTGCCACGTTGACTAGCGGGAGTCGCCACGAGCAGTACTTC; CDR3aa: CATLTSGSRHEQYF
abundance: .; v_gene: TRBV19; j_gene: TRBJ1-3; d_gene: TRBD1; CDR3nt: TGTGCCAGTAGGACCACAGGGGAAGCTGGAAACACCATATATTTT; CDR3aa: CASRTTGEAGNTIYF
abundance: .; v_gene: TRBV4-3; j_gene: TRBJ1-2; d_gene: .; CDR3nt: TGCGCCAGCAGCCAAGATGGACGGGGAGGCTACACCTTC; CDR3aa: CASSQDGRGGYTF
abundance: once; v_gene: TRBV27; j_gene: TRBJ2-3; d_gene: .; CDR3nt: TGTGCCAGCAGTCTAGGGTACAGGGCGGTAGATACGCAGTATTTT; CDR3aa: CASSLGYRAVDTQYF
abundance: .; v_gene: TRBV5-1; j_gene: TRBJ1-1; d_gene: TRBD1; CDR3nt: TGCGCCAGCAGCCCCCAGGGGGCTGGAACTGAAGCTTTCTTT; CDR3aa: CASSPQGAGTEAFF
abundance: .; v_gene: TRBV27; j_gene: TRBJ2-5; d_gene: .; CDR3nt: TGTGCCAGCAGTGTACACTCCAGCGGGTCGGGATGGGAGACCCAGTACTTC; CDR3aa: CASSVHSSGSGWETQYF
abundance: .; v_gene: TRBV19; j_gene: TRBJ2-2; d_gene: .; CDR3nt: TGTGCCAGTAGAGCGGACCCCCGGGACCCAGGGACAAGGGAGCTGTTTTTT; CDR3aa: CASRADPRDPGTRELFF
abundance: .; v_gene: TRBV10-3; j_gene: TRBJ2-1; d_gene: .; CDR3nt: TGTGCCATCAGTGGGTCGGGGGCCAATGAGCAGTTCTTC; CDR3aa: CAISGSGANEQFF
abundance: .; v_gene: TRBV28; j_gene: TRBJ2-2; d_gene: TRBD2; CDR3nt: TGTGCCAGCAGACACCGGGAGGCATTAGAGCTGTTTTTT; CDR3aa: CASRHREALELFF
abundance: .; v_gene: TRBV13; j_gene: TRBJ2-7; d_gene: TRBD1; CDR3nt: TGTGCCAGCGTCCGCTGGGACAGCTTCTCCTACGAGCAGTACTTC; CDR3aa: CASVRWDSFSYEQYF
abundance: once; v_gene: TRBV28; j_gene: TRBJ2-2; d_gene: TRBD2; CDR3nt: TGTGCCAGCACCCCGAGGGGGACTAGCGGGACCGGGGAGCTGTTTTTT; CDR3aa: CASTPRGTSGTGELFF
abundance: .; v_gene: TRBV11-2; j_gene: TRBJ2-7; d_gene: TRBD2; CDR3nt: TGTGCCAGCAGCTCCCCAGCGGGAGGTCCCTACGAGCAGTACTTC; CDR3aa: CASSSPAGGPYEQYF
abundance: .; v_gene: TRBV19; j_gene: TRBJ2-1; d_gene: TRBD1; CDR3nt: TGTGCCAGTAGTTTTACAGGGGGCAATGAGCAGTTCTTC; CDR3aa: CASSFTGGNEQFF
abundance: .; v_gene: TRBV5-1; j_gene: TRBJ1-4; d_gene: TRBD1; CDR3nt: TGCGCCAGCAGCTTGGGACAGGGGGTAACTAATGAAAAACTGTTTTTT; CDR3aa: CASSLGQGVTNEKLFF
abundance: few; v_gene: TRBV10-1; j_gene: TRBJ2-7; d_gene: .; CDR3nt: TGCGCCAGCAGTGACGGGGGCTACGAGCAGTACTTC; CDR3aa: CASSDGGYEQYF
abundance: .; v_gene: TRBV28; j_gene: TRBJ2-5; d_gene: .; CDR3nt: TGTGCCAGCACCCCAGCAAAGCTAACCAGAGGGACCCAGTACTTC; CDR3aa: CASTPAKLTRGTQYF
abundance: .; v_gene: TRBV7-2; j_gene: TRBJ1-2; d_gene: .; CDR3nt: TGTGCCAGCAGCTTAAACGGCCGTGCGGATGGCTACACCTTC; CDR3aa: CASSLNGRADGYTF
abundance: .; v_gene: TRBV14; j_gene: TRBJ1-3; d_gene: .; CDR3nt: TGTGCCAGCAGCCAAGCCCCGGGAAACACCATATATTTT; CDR3aa: CASSQAPGNTIYF
abundance: .; v_gene: TRBV28; j_gene: TRBJ1-2; d_gene: TRBD1; CDR3nt: TGTGCCAGCAGTTCCACAGGGGGCGGCTATGGCTACACCTTC; CDR3aa: CASSSTGGGYGYTF
abundance: once; v_gene: TRBV7-3; j_gene: TRBJ2-1; d_gene: TRBD1; CDR3nt: TGTGCCAGCAGCTTACTCAGGACAGGGGAGGGGAATGAGCAGTTCTTC; CDR3aa: CASSLLRTGEGNEQFF
abundance: .; v_gene: TRBV27; j_gene: TRBJ2-6; d_gene: TRBD2; CDR3nt: TGTGCCAGCAGCCGGGAGGCTCTAACCTCTGGGGCCAACGTCCTGACTTTC; CDR3aa: CASSREALTSGANVLTF
abundance: .; v_gene: TRBV27; j_gene: TRBJ1-1; d_gene: .; CDR3nt: TGTGCCAGCAGTTCCCAGACAGTGAGCACTGAAGCTTTCTTT; CDR3aa: CASSSQTVSTEAFF
abundance: .; v_gene: TRBV13; j_gene: TRBJ2-7; d_gene: .; CDR3nt: TGTGCCAGTTCCCGAGGGAGGTACTACGAGCAGTACTTC; CDR3aa: CASSRGRYYEQYF
abundance: .; v_gene: TRBV7-9; j_gene: TRBJ1-4; d_gene: TRBD1; CDR3nt: TGTGCCAGCAGCTTTGGACAGGGGGATGAAAAACTGTTTTTT; CDR3aa: CASSFGQGDEKLFF
abundance: .; v_gene: TRBV11-2; j_gene: TRBJ1-1; d_gene: TRBD1; CDR3nt: TGTGCCAGCAGCTTTAGGACAGGAATGAACACTGAAGCTTTCTTT; CDR3aa: CASSFRTGMNTEAFF
abundance: .; v_gene: TRBV7-2; j_gene: TRBJ2-7; d_gene: .; CDR3nt: TGTGCCAGCAGCCCGGGGGACGGCGAGCAGTACTTC; CDR3aa: CASSPGDGEQYF
abundance: .; v_gene: TRBV28; j_gene: TRBJ2-3; d_gene: .; CDR3nt: TGTGCCAGCACCACTAGCACAGATACGCAGTATTTT; CDR3aa: CASTTSTDTQYF
abundance: .; v_gene: TRBV27; j_gene: TRBJ2-7; d_gene: .; CDR3nt: TGTGCCAGCAGCTATCTGGGATTGAAGGACAGCGAGCAGTACTTC; CDR3aa: CASSYLGLKDSEQYF
abundance: .; v_gene: TRBV27; j_gene: TRBJ2-7; d_gene: .; CDR3nt: TGTGCCAGCAGTTTATGGGGGACACCGCCCCCCAGGGAGCAGTACTTC; CDR3aa: CASSLWGTPPPREQYF
abundance: .; v_gene: TRBV7-2; j_gene: TRBJ2-3; d_gene: .; CDR3nt: TGTGCCAGCAGCTTTAGTAAATACGATACGCAGTATTTT; CDR3aa: CASSFSKYDTQYF
abundance: .; v_gene: TRBV28; j_gene: TRBJ1-4; d_gene: .; CDR3nt: TGTGCCAGCAGTCCAGACCGGGCAACTAATGAAAAACTGTTTTTT; CDR3aa: CASSPDRATNEKLFF
abundance: .; v_gene: TRBV5-1; j_gene: TRBJ2-7; d_gene: TRBD2; CDR3nt: TGCGCCAGCAGCCCACGACTAGCGGGAATTTCCTCCTACGAGCAGTACTTC; CDR3aa: CASSPRLAGISSYEQYF
abundance: once; v_gene: TRBV6-4; j_gene: TRBJ2-2; d_gene: .; CDR3nt: TGTGCCAGCAGTCAGTGGAACAGTTCGAACACCGGGGAGCTGTTTTTT; CDR3aa: CASSQWNSSNTGELFF
abundance: .; v_gene: TRBV10-3; j_gene: TRBJ2-5; d_gene: .; CDR3nt: TGTGCCATCAAGGACTCTAGGGAGACCCAGTACTTC; CDR3aa: CAIKDSRETQYF
abundance: .; v_gene: TRBV11-3; j_gene: TRBJ2-1; d_gene: .; CDR3nt: TGTGCCAGCAGCTTACAGGGCAGGGGAAATGAGCAGTTCTTC; CDR3aa: CASSLQGRGNEQFF
abundance: .; v_gene: TRBV15; j_gene: TRBJ2-7; d_gene: .; CDR3nt: TGTGCCACCAGCAGATCCCAGGTGGACGAGCAGTACTTC; CDR3aa: CATSRSQVDEQYF
abundance: .; v_gene: TRBV28; j_gene: TRBJ2-5; d_gene: TRBD2; CDR3nt: TGTGCCAGCTGCCGGACTAGCGGGGACCAAGAGACCCAGTACTTC; CDR3aa: CASCRTSGDQETQYF
abundance: .; v_gene: TRBV6-1; j_gene: TRBJ1-5; d_gene: .; CDR3nt: TGTGCCAGCAGTGAAGTGCGGGGAGGGACCAATCAGCCCCAGCATTTT; CDR3aa: CASSEVRGGTNQPQHF
abundance: .; v_gene: TRBV13; j_gene: TRBJ2-7; d_gene: .; CDR3nt: TGTGCCAGCAGCTTAGGCTACTACGAGCAGTACTTC; CDR3aa: CASSLGYYEQYF